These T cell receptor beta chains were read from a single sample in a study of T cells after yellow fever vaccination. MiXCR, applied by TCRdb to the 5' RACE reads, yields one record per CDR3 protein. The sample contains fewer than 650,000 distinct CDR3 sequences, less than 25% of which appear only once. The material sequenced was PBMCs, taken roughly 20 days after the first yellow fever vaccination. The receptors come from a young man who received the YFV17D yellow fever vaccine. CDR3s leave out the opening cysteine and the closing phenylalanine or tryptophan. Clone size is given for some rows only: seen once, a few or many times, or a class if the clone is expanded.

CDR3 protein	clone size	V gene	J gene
ASSFKAGPDEMNT	-	TRBV5-4	TRBJ1-2
ASSFGRESYNEQF	many	TRBV27	TRBJ2-1
ASSQVEYQAF	few	TRBV14	TRBJ1-1
SARTGGDGANVLT	-	TRBV20-1	TRBJ2-6
ASSLSLHLGTGDTGELF	few	TRBV7-3	TRBJ2-2
ASSATGVSYEQY	-	TRBV5-6	TRBJ2-7
ASSHPSGLDYEQY	-	TRBV4-1	TRBJ2-7
ASNHIRDRGYRETQY	many	TRBV7-6	TRBJ2-5
ASTRPGAGELF	few	TRBV12-3/TRBV12-4	TRBJ2-2
ASGLAKNIQY	many	TRBV12-3/TRBV12-4	TRBJ2-4
ASSQVQDSPLH	many	TRBV9	TRBJ1-6
ASRGGGAYNEQF	-	TRBV6-1	TRBJ2-1
ASNRLGQDYNEQF	-	TRBV9	TRBJ2-1
ASSSGQGLFGELF	-	TRBV5-1	TRBJ2-2
ASKRTGGARQPQH	few	TRBV6-1	TRBJ1-5
ASSSNTGLAKNIQY	few	TRBV5-1	TRBJ2-4
ASSQDRSDAPLF	few	TRBV3-1	TRBJ1-4
ASSVELGQETQY	-	TRBV9	TRBJ2-5
ASSSGTGEFHEQF	-	TRBV5-4	TRBJ2-1
ASTAGVYGYT	few	TRBV12-3/TRBV12-4	TRBJ1-2
ASSKTGRYNEQF	few	TRBV5-6	TRBJ2-1